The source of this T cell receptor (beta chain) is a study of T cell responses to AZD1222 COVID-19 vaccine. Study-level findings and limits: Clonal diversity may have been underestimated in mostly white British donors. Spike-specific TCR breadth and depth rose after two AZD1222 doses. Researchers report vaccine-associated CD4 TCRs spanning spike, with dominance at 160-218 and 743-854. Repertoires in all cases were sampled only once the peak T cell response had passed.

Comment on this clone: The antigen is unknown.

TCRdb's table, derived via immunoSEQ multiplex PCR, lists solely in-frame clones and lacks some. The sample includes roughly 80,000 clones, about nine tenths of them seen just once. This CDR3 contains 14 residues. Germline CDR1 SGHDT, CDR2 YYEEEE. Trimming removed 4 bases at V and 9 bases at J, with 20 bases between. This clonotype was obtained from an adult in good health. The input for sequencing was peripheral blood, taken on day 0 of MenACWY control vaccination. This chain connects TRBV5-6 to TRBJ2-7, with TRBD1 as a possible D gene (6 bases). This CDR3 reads CASSRKEPGTWQYF. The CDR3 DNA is TGTGCCAGCAGCCGTAAGGAGCCTGGGACATGGCAGTACTTC.